The following is a T cell receptor (beta chain) sequence with its context. What it binds is not known. This specimen comes from a study of T-cell memory formation after mild COVID-19. Study findings and constraints: In pre-infection memory, a portion of responding clones appeared, which suggested that cross-reactive memory joined. A balance of CD4 and CD8 characterized clones contracting day 15 to 85, whereas later expanders leaned CD4+.

TCRdb re-called the 5' RACE reads through MiXCR, storing one row per CDR3 protein. The sample contains 130,000 to 150,000 distinct CDR3 sequences, 15% to 20% of which appear only once. The sequenced sample was PBMCs or a T cell subset sorted from them (not recorded which). This TCR came from an adult woman who had mild COVID-19 (a few samples of this study predate the infection). Cell type and time point are not known.

CDR3 residues: CASSQSIQGIRGYTF. CDR3 bases: TGTGCCAGCAGCCAATCGATACAGGGGATCAGAGGCTACACCTTC. The gene calls are TRBV16 and TRBJ1-2, with TRBD1 identical over 7 bases. This CDR3 spans 15 amino acids. Germline CDR1 is KGHSY and CDR2 is FQNENV. The V gene end was trimmed by 0 bases and the J gene end by 8 bases; junction bases not matched to a gene: 9. Full variable domain (missing parts from reference TRBV16 and TRBJ1-2): GEEVAQTPKHLVRGEGQKAKLYCAPIKGHSYVFWYQQVLKNEFKFLISFQNENVFDETGMPKERFSAKCLPNSPCSLEIQATKLEDSAVYFCASSQSIQGIRGYTFGSGTRLTVV.